A single sample is the source of the 8 T cell receptor beta chains below, sequenced in a study of cytomegalovirus exposure and HLA in healthy donors. The study ran its PCR with 60 Vbeta and 13 Jbeta primers. Profiling relied on immunoSEQ multiplex PCR, and the TCRdb table lists in-frame clones only, not all of them. The sample consists of some 150,000 clones, 70% to 75% of them appearing once. The specimen was PBMCs. These receptors were obtained from a human donor in good health.

V and J are TRBV9 and TRBJ2-1; 13 bases map to TRBD2. Germline lookup yields CDR1 SGDLS and CDR2 YYNGEE. The CDR3 contains 16 residues. The V gene end was trimmed by 4 bases and the J gene end by 10 bases; junction bases not matched to a gene: 11. The CDR3 DNA sequence: TGTGCCAGCAGCCCCCGGATCGGACTAGCGGGAGACGAGCAGTTCTTC. Translated: CASSPRIGLAGDEQFF.

The chain is built from TRBV6-5 and TRBJ2-3, with 8 bases lining up with TRBD2. V trimming: 8 bases; J trimming: 1 base; junction bases outside the gene matches: 5. The CDR3 is made up of 14 amino acids. Germline lookup yields CDR1 MNHEY and CDR2 SVGAGI. In DNA, the CDR3 is TGTGCCAGCCGGGGGGGGTATGGCACAGATACGCAGTATTTT. Protein sequence: CASRGGYGTDTQYF.

J is TRBJ2-1 and V is TRBV5-1; unclear D gene. From germline, CDR1 is SGHRS and CDR2 YFSETQ. V was trimmed by 0 bases and J by 7 bases, leaving 8 bases between them. The CDR3 contains 13 residues. In nucleotides, the CDR3 is TGCGCCAGCAGCTTGGATTCGGAGAATGAGCAGTTCTTC. It translates to CASSLDSENEQFF.

This clone was seen only once. V gene TRBV5-5 combines with J gene TRBJ2-5; no definite D call. The V gene's germline CDR1 is SGHKS and CDR2 YYEKEE (reference sequence). V was cut by 1 base and J by 5 bases, with 15 bases left in between. The CDR3 has 15 residues. The CDR3 protein is CASSLMSTGGETQYF. CDR3 DNA: TGTGCCAGCAGCTTGATGTCAACGGGTGGGGAGACCCAGTACTTC.

V usage is TRBV11-1 and J usage is TRBJ2-2, with 7 bases lining up with TRBD2. The CDR3 has 17 residues. The V gene's germline CDR1 is SGHAT and CDR2 FQDESV (reference sequence). V lost 4 bases, J lost 3 bases, and 11 bases stayed unmatched. CDR3 sequence (DNA): TGTGCCAGCAGCTCGCGGGCTGGGGGGAGGGACACCGGGGAGCTGTTTTTT. This codes for CASSSRAGGRDTGELFF.

The chain employs TRBV6-5 and TRBJ1-1; perhaps TRBD1 as D (6 bases). In germline, CDR1 is MNHEY, CDR2 SVGAGI. This CDR3 spans 15 amino acids. Between the trimmed V and J ends, which lost 5 bases and 1 base, there was a span of 14 bases. CDR3 protein: CASSPTGFPNTEAFF. CDR3 bases: TGTGCCAGCAGTCCTACAGGGTTCCCGAACACTGAAGCTTTCTTT.

The table lists this clone with a count of one. The chain combines TRBV30 with TRBJ2-5; D is perhaps TRBD2 (6 bases). With 8 bases removed from V and 0 bases from J, the gap between germline ends came to 13 bases. CDR3 length: 13 residues. Germline V gives CDR1 GTSNPN, CDR2 SVGIG (reference sequence). CDR3 protein: CAQGDSYQETQYF. The CDR3 bases are TGTGCCCAAGGGGACTCCTACCAAGAGACCCAGTACTTC.

This CDR3 reads CASSLLGGNYNEQFF. CDR3 nucleotide sequence: TGTGCCAGCAGCTTGCTGGGCGGGAATTACAATGAGCAGTTCTTC. The chain recombines TRBV5-6 with TRBJ2-1, with D perhaps matching TRBD2 (6 bases). This CDR3 is 15 amino acids long. V lost 1 base to trimming and J lost 4 bases, with 12 bases between them. Germline V gives CDR1 SGHDT, CDR2 YYEEEE. Based on the CDR3 plus reference TRBV5-6 and TRBJ2-1, the full variable domain is DAGVTQSPTHLIKTRGQQVTLRCSPKSGHDTVSWYQQALGQGPQFIFQYYEEEERQRGNFPDRFSGHQFPNYSSELNVNALLLGDSALYLCASSLLGGNYNEQFFGPGTRLTVL.